These 32 T cell receptor beta chains originate from one sample sequenced in a study of CD8 T cells in ankylosing spondylitis. TCRdb analysed the 5' RACE reads with MiXCR anew, one entry per CDR3 protein. The sample contains 300,000 to 350,000 distinct CDR3 sequences, under 15% of which appear only once. The specimen was blood, either unsorted or a sorted T cell fraction (not recorded which). The source of these receptors is a male donor with ankylosing spondylitis or in good health (not recorded which).

This clonotype occurred a few times. This chain uses TRBV15 with TRBJ2-1, with 7 bases identical to TRBD2. Losses at the gene ends were 3 bases for V and 0 bases for J; bases not matched to a gene: 5. From germline, CDR1 is LNHNV and CDR2 YYDKDF (reference sequence). This CDR3 spans 16 amino acids. The CDR3 DNA reads as TGTGCCACCAGCAGCCGGCGGGAGAACTCCTACAATGAGCAGTTCTTC. It yields the protein CATSSRRENSYNEQFF. Looking up the rest from reference TRBV15 and TRBJ2-1 gives the full variable domain: DAMVIQNPRYQVTQFGKPVTLSCSQTLNHNVMYWYQQKSSQAPKLLFHYYDKDFNNEADTPDNFQSRRPNTSFCFLDIRSPGLGDTAMYLCATSSRRENSYNEQFFGPGTRLTVL.

The table lists this clonotype with a few counts. This rearrangement joins TRBV5-6 to TRBJ2-5; no reliable D call. V was shortened by 4 bases and J by 5 bases, with 12 bases between the two germline ends. This CDR3 contains 13 residues. Germline V gene lookup returns CDR1 SGHDT and CDR2 YYEEEE. The CDR3 sequence: CASSQLTEETQYF. The CDR3 DNA is TGTGCCAGCAGCCAACTGACTGAGGAGACCCAGTACTTC.

The rearrangement joins TRBV20-1 to TRBJ2-4; TRBD2 aligns across 7 bases. This CDR3 is built from 16 residues. Germline CDR1 DFQATT, CDR2 SNEGSKA (reference sequence). The ends lost 3 bases at V and 6 bases at J; junction bases unmatched: 14. The CDR3 region has the DNA TGCAGTGCTAGCTCCCTCTCTGGCGGGAGAGGAAACATTCAGTACTTC. It encodes CSASSLSGGRGNIQYF.

V and J are TRBV5-1 and TRBJ2-3; a weak D match, TRBD2 (6 bases). CDR3 length: 14 residues. Germline V gene sequence: CDR1 SGHRS, CDR2 YFSETQ. V was pared by 6 bases and J by 2 bases, with 13 bases between. CDR3 region: CASMEDYSTDTQYF. The CDR3 DNA follows: TGCGCCAGCATGGAGGACTATTCCACAGATACGCAGTATTTT.

This clonotype showed up just a few times. The chain couples TRBV6-2 or TRBV6-3 to TRBJ1-2, with a possible D match to TRBD1 (6 bases). V lost 8 bases, J lost 6 bases, and 13 bases lay in between. Germline V gene lookup returns CDR1 MNHEY and CDR2 SVGEGT. This CDR3 comprises 12 residues. The CDR3 loop reads CASHRGGHGYTF. The DNA for the CDR3 is TGTGCCAGCCACCGCGGGGGGCATGGCTACACCTTC.

There are a few counts of this clonotype. The chain joins TRBV12-3 or TRBV12-4 to TRBJ2-3, with 8 bases matching TRBD1. CDR3 length: 16 residues. The ends lost 6 bases at V and 0 bases at J; junction bases unmatched: 8. CDR3 loop: CASSPRTGRSTDTQYF. CDR3 nucleotide sequence: TGTGCCAGCAGCCCTCGGACAGGGAGAAGCACAGATACGCAGTATTTT.

This clonotype was observed a few times. The rearrangement joins TRBV20-1 to TRBJ1-2, with D possibly being TRBD1 (5 bases). The germline CDR1 and CDR2 sequences are DFQATT and SNEGSKA (reference sequence). CDR3 length: 13 residues. V lost 3 bases to trimming and J lost 3 bases, with 11 bases between them. The CDR3 sequence is CSASQGVDYGYTF. CDR3 DNA: TGCAGTGCTAGCCAGGGCGTAGACTATGGCTACACCTTC.

There are many counts of this clonotype. The chain employs TRBV5-1 and TRBJ2-1; 12 positions agree with TRBD2. The germline V gene has CDR1 SGHRS and CDR2 YFSETQ. The CDR3 totals 17 residues. V was pared by 3 bases and J by 7 bases, with 11 bases of the junction left unmatched. DNA of the CDR3: TGCGCCAGCAGCTCAGATACACTAGCGGGAGGCCTTAATGAGCAGTTCTTC. Translating gives CASSSDTLAGGLNEQFF.

This clonotype was recorded a few times. This rearrangement joins TRBV12-3 or TRBV12-4 to TRBJ2-2; TRBD2 is a possible D gene (7 bases). V was clipped by 3 bases and J by 1 base, with 15 bases between them. The CDR3 extends over 17 amino acids. The DNA for the CDR3 is TGTGCCAGCAGTTTTTTAGGGGGGGAGTGGAACACCGGGGAGCTGTTTTTT. It is translated as CASSFLGGEWNTGELFF.

This clonotype was detected a few times. The gene calls are TRBV5-1 and TRBJ1-5; D is possibly TRBD1 (5 bases). This CDR3 has 14 amino acids. V lost 0 bases and J lost 6, with 10 bases in between. Germline V gene data show CDR1 as SGHRS and CDR2 as YFSETQ. The CDR3 DNA reads TGCGCCAGCAGCTTGGGTGGGGCTGCTCAGCCCCAGCATTTT. Translating gives CASSLGGAAQPQHF. Filled out from reference TRBV5-1 and TRBJ1-5, the complete variable domain reads KAGVTQTPRYLIKTRGQQVTLSCSPISGHRSVSWYQQTPGQGLQFLFEYFSETQRNKGNFPGRFSGRQFSNSRSEMNVSTLELGDSALYLCASSLGGAAQPQHFGDGTRLSIL.

The chain has TRBV30 and TRBJ2-3, with TRBD1 as a possible D gene (7 bases). The CDR3 has 15 residues. Trimming stripped 5 bases from V and 0 bases from J, with 15 bases between. Germline V lookup: CDR1 GTSNPN, CDR2 SVGIG (reference sequence). CDR3 DNA: TGTGCCTGGGACCAGGGGGAGGCTAGCACAGATACGCAGTATTTT. Its translation: CAWDQGEASTDTQYF. The whole variable domain, filled in from reference TRBV30 and TRBJ2-3, reads SQTIHQWPATLVQPVGSPLSLECTVEGTSNPNLYWYRQAAGRGLQLLFYSVGIGQISSEVPQNLSASRPQDRQFILSSKKLLLSDSGFYLCAWDQGEASTDTQYFGPGTRLTVL.

The table lists this clonotype with many counts. This chain links TRBV10-3 with TRBJ2-2; no clear D gene. CDR3 size: 14 residues. The germline gives CDR1 ENHRY, CDR2 SYGVKD. V was cut by 0 bases and J by 5 bases, with 7 bases left in between. CDR3 DNA sequence: TGTGCCATCAGTGAGTCGGAAGTTACCGGGGAGCTGTTTTTT. This codes for CAISESEVTGELFF.

This clonotype was detected only a few times. V usage is TRBV5-1 and J usage is TRBJ2-3, with 7 positions matching TRBD1. Unmatched junction bases numbered 4, after V lost 0 bases and J lost 0 bases. The germline V gene encodes CDR1 SGHRS and CDR2 YFSETQ. This CDR3 region has 16 residues. The CDR3 coding sequence is TGCGCCAGCAGCTTGGGACAGGGCACTAGCACAGATACGCAGTATTTT. Translation: CASSLGQGTSTDTQYF. The complete variable domain, with remaining parts taken from reference TRBV5-1 and TRBJ2-3, reads KAGVTQTPRYLIKTRGQQVTLSCSPISGHRSVSWYQQTPGQGLQFLFEYFSETQRNKGNFPGRFSGRQFSNSRSEMNVSTLELGDSALYLCASSLGQGTSTDTQYFGPGTRLTVL.

This clonotype was picked up many times. The rearrangement uses TRBV2 and TRBJ2-2, with 8 bases fitting TRBD1. Germline V lookup: CDR1 SNHLY, CDR2 FYNNEI. V gave up 5 bases and J gave up 7 bases; unmatched junction bases: 9. The CDR3 has 15 residues. The CDR3 is CASSTLGQGNGELFF. The DNA of the CDR3 is TGTGCCAGCAGTACCCTAGGACAGGGCAACGGGGAGCTGTTTTTT.

A remark on this clonotype: Since no conserved phenylalanine or tryptophan closes the CDR3, a read error is the likely cause. The DNA is left out, because the CDR3 cannot be placed on it with certainty; the CDR3 is given as TCRdb lists it. CDR3 sequence reads: CSARAPVAGV. The gene calls are TRBV20-1 and TRBJ2-1; the table's TRBD2 call for D was not verified on the DNA. The CDR3 is made up of 10 amino acids, end residues included. Germline V CDR1 and CDR2: DFQATT, SNEGSKA (reference sequence).

In its sample, this clonotype was seen many times. This chain joins TRBV7-9 and TRBJ1-1, with 7 bases matching TRBD1. Germline CDR1 and CDR2: SEHNR and FQNEAQ (reference sequence). This CDR3 is 14 amino acids long. V shed 1 base, J shed 5 bases, and the junction held 4 bases outside the gene matches. As DNA, the CDR3 is TGTGCCAGCAGCTTAGAGGGGGCGAGTACTGAAGCTTTCTTT. Its protein product is CASSLEGASTEAFF.

The chain employs TRBV5-1 and TRBJ1-1; 8 bases are shared with TRBD1. This CDR3 has 13 amino acids. V shed 2 bases and J 7 bases; nucleotides not matched to a gene: 4. Germline lookup yields CDR1 SGHRS and CDR2 YFSETQ. CDR3 bases: TGCGCCAGCAGCTTTACAGGGGGGGATGAAGCTTTCTTT. This codes for CASSFTGGDEAFF.

This clonotype came up a few times. The rearrangement uses TRBV7-9 and TRBJ2-3, with 7 bases identical to TRBD2. The CDR3 has 14 residues. Per the germline V gene, CDR1 is SEHNR and CDR2 is FQNEAQ (reference sequence). After removal of 1 base from V and 6 bases from J, the junction contained 4 bases not matched to a gene. The DNA for the CDR3 is TGTGCCAGCAGCTTAGTGACTAGCCCCGATACGCAGTATTTT. Translation gives CASSLVTSPDTQYF. The entire variable domain, with the rest obtained from reference TRBV7-9 and TRBJ2-3, is as follows: DTGVSQNPRHKITKRGQNVTFRCDPISEHNRLYWYRQTLGQGPEFLTYFQNEAQLEKSRLLSDRFSAERPKGSFSTLEIQRTEQGDSAMYLCASSLVTSPDTQYFGPGTRLTVL.

This clonotype was seen more than once but under ten times. This sequence joins TRBV7-9 and TRBJ2-1; no definite D call. This CDR3 has 15 residues. V lost 7 bases, J lost 7 bases, and 20 bases lay in between. Looked up from germline, CDR1 is SEHNR and CDR2 is FQNEAQ (reference sequence). CDR3: CASTAGLVARNEQFF. CDR3 coding DNA: TGTGCCAGCACCGCAGGCCTGGTAGCTAGGAATGAGCAGTTCTTC. Together with reference TRBV7-9 and TRBJ2-1, the CDR3 gives the full variable domain: DTGVSQNPRHKITKRGQNVTFRCDPISEHNRLYWYRQTLGQGPEFLTYFQNEAQLEKSRLLSDRFSAERPKGSFSTLEIQRTEQGDSAMYLCASTAGLVARNEQFFGPGTRLTVL.

This clonotype showed up many times. The rearrangement links TRBV5-5 to TRBJ1-1; D not resolved. The CDR3 loop spans 14 amino acids. CDR1 SGHKS and CDR2 YYEKEE come from the germline V gene (reference sequence). The V gene lost 4 bases and the J gene lost 1 base, with 11 bases spanning the gap. This chain's CDR3 is CASSPAPKNTEAFF. CDR3 coding DNA: TGTGCCAGCAGCCCCGCCCCGAAGAACACTGAAGCTTTCTTT. The full variable domain, in which reference TRBV5-5 and TRBJ1-1 provide the parts outside the CDR3, is DAGVTQSPTHLIKTRGQQVTLRCSPISGHKSVSWYQQVLGQGPQFIFQYYEKEERGRGNFPDRFSARQFPNYSSELNVNALLLGDSALYLCASSPAPKNTEAFFGQGTRLTVV.

This clonotype was counted at least ten times. The V gene is TRBV6-1, the J gene TRBJ2-5; 11 nucleotides align to TRBD1. Looked up from germline, CDR1 is MNHNS and CDR2 is SASEGT. The CDR3 loop spans 15 amino acids. V lost 4 bases to trimming and J lost 4 bases; unmatched junction nucleotides: 5. The CDR3 bases are TGTGCCAGCAGTGCCGGGACAGGGGGTGTAGAGACCCAGTACTTC. It yields the protein CASSAGTGGVETQYF.

At least ten counts were recorded for this clonotype. The chain has TRBV5-1 and TRBJ2-1, with 16 bases identical to TRBD2. Germline V lookup: CDR1 SGHRS, CDR2 YFSETQ. Trimming cost V 0 bases and J 8 bases; bases outside gene matches: 11. The CDR3 has 19 amino acids. The chain's CDR3 is CASSLAGGTSGRVRYEQFF. As DNA, the CDR3 is TGCGCCAGCAGCTTGGCCGGAGGGACTAGCGGGAGGGTAAGGTATGAGCAGTTCTTC.

V usage is TRBV19 and J usage is TRBJ2-7; D not resolved. The V and J ends lost 6 bases and 2 bases respectively, with 11 bases between them. CDR1 is LNHDA and CDR2 is SQIVND in the germline V gene (reference sequence). This CDR3 has 13 amino acids. This CDR3 is CASRPTQTYEQYF. The DNA for the CDR3 is TGTGCCAGTAGACCGACGCAAACCTACGAGCAGTACTTC.

This clonotype was counted only a few times. This chain connects TRBV7-2 to TRBJ1-2, with 7 bases fitting TRBD1. Germline CDR1 reads SGHTA; CDR2 reads FQGNSA. CDR3 length: 14 amino acids. Trimming cost V 1 base and J 5 bases; bases outside gene matches: 4. In DNA, the CDR3 is TGTGCCAGCAGCTTAGTCGGGACAGAATATGGCTACACCTTC. Translating it yields CASSLVGTEYGYTF.

This chain connects TRBV19 to TRBJ2-1, with 10 nucleotides matching TRBD1. The trim removed 6 bases at V and 8 bases at J, leaving 10 bases unmatched. This CDR3 is built from 15 residues. CDR1 is LNHDA, CDR2 SQIVND, per germline (reference sequence). As DNA, the CDR3 is TGTGCCAGTAGCCCAACCTCGGACAGGGGGTATGAGCAGTTCTTC. It is translated as CASSPTSDRGYEQFF.

The chain joins TRBV29-1 to TRBJ2-3; 7 bases align to TRBD1. The CDR3 totals 14 residues. The germline CDR1 and CDR2 sequences are SQVTM and ANQGSEA. Trimming removed 2 bases from V and 2 bases from J; junction bases left unmatched: 4. Here the CDR3 reads CSVERDRNTDTQYF. The CDR3 region has the DNA TGCAGCGTTGAAAGGGACAGAAACACAGATACGCAGTATTTT.

This clonotype has just a few counts. J is TRBJ2-3 and V is TRBV3-1; 12 nucleotides agree with TRBD2. The CDR3 sequence is 16 residues long. The germline V gene encodes CDR1 LGHDT and CDR2 YNNKEL (reference sequence). With 1 base clipped from V and 8 bases from J, the junction kept 7 bases outside the gene matches. The CDR3 region has the DNA TGTGCCAGCAGCCAAGGACTAGCGGGAGTAGGAGGTACGCAGTATTTT. As protein: CASSQGLAGVGGTQYF.

The J gene is TRBJ1-1, the V gene TRBV18; 7 nucleotides agree with TRBD1. The CDR3 is made up of 15 amino acids. Germline trimming cut 0 bases from V and 4 bases from J; bases unmatched to any gene: 5. Germline V gives CDR1 KGHSH, CDR2 LQKENI. The chain's CDR3 is CASSPPTGWTTEAFF. DNA of the CDR3: TGTGCCAGCTCACCACCGACAGGGTGGACCACTGAAGCTTTCTTT.

This rearrangement joins TRBV27 to TRBJ2-2; D not resolved. Germline V gives CDR1 MNHEY, CDR2 SMNVEV (reference sequence). CDR3 length: 17 amino acids. Between the trimmed V and J ends, which lost 1 base and 1 base, there was a span of 13 bases. This chain's CDR3 is CASSLLAGFGNTGELFF. CDR3 DNA sequence: TGTGCCAGCAGTTTATTGGCCGGGTTTGGGAACACCGGGGAGCTGTTTTTT.

This chain uses TRBV12-3 or TRBV12-4 with TRBJ1-2; D might be TRBD1 (5 bases). This CDR3 contains 13 residues. V lost 5 bases and J lost 0, with 7 bases in between. CDR3 in amino acids: CASSGGSNYGYTF. CDR3 sequence (DNA): TGTGCCAGCAGTGGGGGGTCTAACTATGGCTACACCTTC.

The chain joins TRBV5-6 to TRBJ1-1; no definite D call. Per germline, CDR1 SGHDT and CDR2 YYEEEE. The CDR3 spans 14 residues. V lost 9 bases and J lost 0, with 15 bases in between. The CDR3 is CAMRRGLMNTEAFF. DNA for the CDR3: TGTGCCATGAGACGCGGGCTAATGAACACTGAAGCTTTCTTT.

This clonotype has more than one count but fewer than ten. This chain connects TRBV29-1 to TRBJ2-1; D is tentatively TRBD1 or TRBD2 (5 bases each). Per the germline V gene, CDR1 is SQVTM and CDR2 is ANQGSEA. V dropped 6 bases and J dropped 2 bases, with 11 bases sitting between them. CDR3 size: 13 residues. CDR3: CSVRGPAYNEQFF. The CDR3 DNA reads TGCAGCGTCCGGGGCCCCGCCTACAATGAGCAGTTCTTC.